Below are 16 T cell receptor beta chains sequenced from a single sample in a study of OX40 agonist ivuxolimab in advanced cancers. The assay was immunoSEQ multiplex PCR, and TCRdb's table has in-frame clones only and misses some. The sample yields some 64,000 clones, 84% seen once. The starting material was CD4+ or CD8+ T cells sorted from blood, obtained in a trial of the OX40 agonist ivuxolimab. These receptors were obtained from an adult with an advanced solid tumor such as melanoma, head and neck, liver or kidney cancer.

V is TRBV28 and J is TRBJ1-5; 9 bases align to TRBD1. In germline, CDR1 is MDHEN, CDR2 SYDVKM. The CDR3 has 14 residues. V gave up 6 bases and J gave up 2 bases; unmatched junction bases: 2. The CDR3 coding sequence is TGTGCCAGCAGAAGGACAGGGGGCAATCAGCCCCAGCATTTT. Its protein product is CASRRTGGNQPQHF.

The V call is TRBV9, the J call TRBJ2-5; TRBD2 matches 8 bases. Germline trimming cut 0 bases from V and 3 bases from J; bases unmatched to any gene: 10. The CDR3 covers 17 residues. CDR1 is SGDLS and CDR2 is YYNGEE in the germline V gene. CDR3 sequence reads: CASSVGSSGGAEETQYF. The CDR3 nucleotides read TGTGCCAGCAGCGTAGGATCCTCCGGGGGGGCAGAAGAGACCCAGTACTTC.

The rearrangement uses TRBV7-9 and TRBJ2-2; D gene ambiguous. Germline V CDR1 and CDR2: SEHNR, FQNEAQ (reference sequence). This CDR3 comprises 12 residues. V lost 7 bases to trimming and J lost 5 bases, with 8 bases between them. CDR3 bases: TGTGCCAGCACCTTTCTTACCGGGGAGCTGTTTTTT. It is translated as CASTFLTGELFF.

This clone has just one count. This chain joins TRBV30 and TRBJ1-2; no definite D call. The V gene lost 4 bases and the J gene lost 3 bases, with 9 bases spanning the gap. Germline values: CDR1 GTSNPN, CDR2 SVGIG (reference sequence). CDR3 size: 12 residues. Here the CDR3 reads CAWTGTYYGYTF. CDR3 DNA: TGTGCCTGGACAGGAACCTACTATGGCTACACCTTC.

This clone was picked up one time. This chain connects TRBV7-9 to TRBJ2-7, with 8 bases aligning to TRBD2. CDR1 and CDR2 from the germline V gene are SEHNR and FQNEAQ (reference sequence). J was trimmed by 4 bases and V by 0 bases; bases with no gene match: 2. The CDR3 sequence is 14 residues long. CDR3 region: CASSLASGSYEQYF. The CDR3 bases are TGTGCCAGCAGCTTAGCCAGCGGGAGTTACGAGCAGTACTTC.

V usage is TRBV18 and J usage is TRBJ2-2, with no clear D. Germline CDR1 reads KGHSH; CDR2 reads LQKENI. There are 16 residues in the CDR3. Trimming took 3 bases from V and 0 from J, leaving 11 bases between them. CDR3 bases: TGTGCCAGCTCACCGAGGAGAATCGCGAACACCGGGGAGCTGTTTTTT. This translates into CASSPRRIANTGELFF.

The chain is built from TRBV5-3 and TRBJ2-7, with a possible D match to TRBD1 (6 bases). TRBV5-3 is treated as an ORF (open reading frame) with a function not yet certain. V lost 2 bases and J lost 0, with 18 bases in between. This CDR3 region has 17 residues. The CDR3 reads CARSFNSGTLSSYEQYF. The CDR3 DNA sequence: TGTGCCAGAAGCTTTAATTCGGGGACACTTAGCTCCTACGAGCAGTACTTC.

On this clone itself: Other DNA sequences in this sample translate to the same CDR3. This chain joins TRBV6-6 and TRBJ2-7; 7 nucleotides line up with TRBD1. The CDR3 length is 14 residues. Per the germline V gene, CDR1 is MNHNY and CDR2 is SVGAGI (reference sequence). V shed 6 bases, J shed 2 bases, and the junction held 7 bases outside the gene matches. The CDR3: CASRSRDRPYEQYF. CDR3 DNA sequence: TGTGCCAGCAGAAGCCGGGACAGACCCTACGAGCAGTACTTC.

This sequence joins TRBV5-1 and TRBJ2-7, with a weak D call TRBD2 (5 bases). Germline-derived CDR1 and CDR2 are SGHRS and YFSETQ. V lost 4 bases and J 0 bases, leaving 14 bases between the germline ends. The CDR3 contains 15 residues. The CDR3 loop reads CASSPGVGSSYEQYF. CDR3 bases: TGCGCCAGCAGCCCCGGGGTAGGGAGCTCCTACGAGCAGTACTTC.

The table lists this clone with a count of one. CDR3 region: CASSVGDRAQHF. The CDR3 DNA sequence: TGTGCCAGCAGTGTTGGGGACAGGGCCCAGCATTTT. V gene TRBV6-4 combines with J gene TRBJ1-5; 9 bases line up with TRBD1. Trimming removed 4 bases from V and 11 bases from J; junction bases left unmatched: 3. This CDR3 is 12 amino acids long. Looked up from germline, CDR1 is MRHNA and CDR2 is SNTAGT.

CDR3 sequence (DNA): TGTGCCAGCAGTTGGGAAAACACCGGGGAGCTGTTTTTT. Translated: CASSWENTGELFF. This sequence joins TRBV2 and TRBJ2-2; no firm D call. The CDR3 is made up of 13 amino acids. V lost 5 bases and J 2 bases, leaving 6 bases between the germline ends. Germline V lookup: CDR1 SNHLY, CDR2 FYNNEI.

The chain joins TRBV2 to TRBJ2-1; the match to TRBD2 covers 16 bases. Trimming at V came to 10 bases and at J to 1 base, leaving 7 bases not matched to a gene. The CDR3 is made up of 17 amino acids. The germline gives CDR1 SNHLY, CDR2 FYNNEI. This chain's CDR3 is CATWGLAGGPSYNEQFF. CDR3 coding DNA: TGTGCCACCTGGGGACTAGCGGGGGGGCCGTCCTACAATGAGCAGTTCTTC.

This clone has a single count. The chain combines TRBV6-6 with TRBJ2-7; D gene uncertain. CDR1 and CDR2 (germline): MNHNY, SVGAGI (reference sequence). There are 11 residues in the CDR3. V lost 10 bases, J lost 2 bases, and 9 bases lay in between. DNA for the CDR3: TGTGCCACCGAGAAAGCCTACGAGCAGTACTTC. This translates into CATEKAYEQYF.

The V and J genes are TRBV5-1 and TRBJ2-7, with 7 bases identical to TRBD1. This CDR3 is 13 amino acids long. Germline V gives CDR1 SGHRS, CDR2 YFSETQ. J lost 2 bases, V lost 5 bases, and 4 bases had no gene match. CDR3 sequence: CASRTGAAYEQYF. The CDR3 DNA sequence: TGCGCCAGCAGAACAGGGGCTGCCTACGAGCAGTACTTC.

This chain joins TRBV29-1 and TRBJ2-7, with TRBD2 as a possible D gene (6 bases). V lost 2 bases, J lost 2 bases, and 10 bases lay in between. Germline-derived CDR1 and CDR2 are SQVTM and ANQGSEA. This CDR3 contains 13 residues. For the CDR3, the DNA is TGCAGCGTTGAAAGCGAGCGGGCCTACGAGCAGTACTTC. This encodes CSVESERAYEQYF.

The chain is built from TRBV7-2 and TRBJ1-4; D perhaps matches TRBD1 (6 bases). This CDR3 is built from 16 residues. Trimming pared 2 bases from V and 2 bases from J, leaving 12 bases between. The germline V gene has CDR1 SGHTA and CDR2 FQGNSA. The CDR3 spells CASSLRTGTTNEKLFF. The CDR3 bases are TGTGCCAGCAGCTTACGTACAGGGACGACTAATGAAAAACTGTTTTTT.